The rows below give T cell receptor beta chains drawn from one sample of a study of T cell responses to AZD1222 COVID-19 vaccine. Repertoires were generated with immunoSEQ multiplex PCR, while TCRdb's copy carries only in-frame clones and drops some. The sample holds 150,000 to 250,000 clones, around 93% seen once. The input for sequencing was peripheral blood, taken 28 days after the second AZD1222 dose. These receptors were collected from an adult who received the AZD1222 COVID-19 vaccine. The CDR3 runs from the conserved cysteine through the conserved F or W. Each record gives: D gene, clone size, V gene, J gene, CDR3 protein, CDR3 DNA. A D gene is named only where the DNA matches it firmly. For some rows the clone size is stated as once, few or many, or as a class when expanded; others skip it.

>-|-|TRBV10-3|TRBJ1-1
CAISSIYATEAFF
TGTGCCATCAGTTCCATATACGCCACTGAAGCTTTCTTT
>-|once|TRBV6-5|TRBJ1-3
CASSKTDPTGNTIYF
TGTGCCTCCTCTAAGACAGATCCCACCGGAAACACCATATATTTT
>-|-|TRBV19|TRBJ1-1
CASSTYSQGTMNTEAFF
TGTGCCAGTAGTACCTACTCTCAGGGTACCATGAACACTGAAGCTTTCTTT
>-|-|TRBV29-1|TRBJ1-2
CSVGGDASNYGYTF
TGCAGCGTTGGGGGGGATGCCTCGAACTATGGCTACACCTTC
>-|-|TRBV5-1|TRBJ2-7
CASRSASGVIYEQYF
TGCGCCAGCAGGTCGGCGTCAGGGGTTATCTACGAGCAGTACTTC
>TRBD2|-|TRBV5-6|TRBJ2-7
CASSLGGLAVYEQYF
TGTGCCAGCAGCTTGGGAGGACTAGCGGTCTACGAGCAGTACTTC
>-|-|TRBV2|TRBJ1-6
CASGSQGRSPLHF
TGTGCCAGCGGGTCTCAGGGACGTTCACCCCTCCACTTT
>TRBD1|-|TRBV15|TRBJ2-1
CATSRARDRPNEQFF
TGTGCCACCAGCAGGGCTAGGGACAGGCCCAATGAGCAGTTCTTC
>TRBD2|-|TRBV27|TRBJ2-1
CASSRTIAGGPYEQFF
TGTGCCAGCAGCCGAACCATAGCGGGGGGGCCCTATGAGCAGTTCTTC
>-|once|TRBV14|TRBJ1-2
CASSREINYGYTF
TGTGCCAGCAGCCGCGAAATTAACTATGGCTACACCTTC
>-|-|TRBV7-9|TRBJ1-5
CASSLAGDYSNQPQHF
TGTGCCAGCAGCTTAGCAGGCGACTATAGCAATCAGCCCCAGCATTTT
>TRBD2|-|TRBV5-1|TRBJ2-7
CASSFSGGVNEQYF
TGCGCCAGCAGCTTCTCGGGGGGAGTAAACGAGCAGTACTTC
>TRBD1|-|TRBV12-3/TRBV12-4|TRBJ1-1
CASSMTGGTEAFF
TGTGCCAGCAGTATGACAGGGGGGACTGAAGCTTTCTTT
>TRBD1|-|TRBV7-9|TRBJ1-1
CASSLRDRVTAFF
TGTGCCAGCAGCTTAAGGGACAGGGTAACAGCTTTCTTT
>-|-|TRBV19|TRBJ1-3
CASSTQGTGNTIYF
TGTGCCAGTAGTACTCAGGGGACTGGAAACACCATATATTTT
>TRBD1|-|TRBV10-3|TRBJ2-2
CATRTGQTGELFF
TGTGCCACCCGGACAGGGCAGACCGGGGAGCTGTTTTTT
>-|-|TRBV29-1|TRBJ1-2
CSVVRGQRYGYTF
TGCAGCGTTGTGAGAGGACAGCGCTATGGCTACACCTTC
>-|-|TRBV5-1|TRBJ2-3
CASSGGTYGDTQYF
TGCGCCAGCAGCGGGGGAACTTACGGGGATACGCAGTATTTT
>-|-|TRBV4-1|TRBJ2-3
CASSLRENADTQYF
TGCGCCAGCAGCCTAAGAGAGAATGCAGATACGCAGTATTTT
>TRBD1|once|TRBV6-5|TRBJ1-6
CASSSDRGYNSPLHF
TGTGCCAGCAGTTCGGACAGGGGGTATAATTCACCCCTCCACTTT
>-|-|TRBV3-1/TRBV3-2|TRBJ1-1
CASSQGGASHTEAFF
TGTGCCAGCAGCCAAGGAGGGGCCAGCCACACTGAAGCTTTCTTT
>TRBD1|-|TRBV6-6|TRBJ1-6
CASRTDWDRNSPLHF
TGTGCCAGCAGGACCGACTGGGACAGAAATTCACCCCTCCACTTT
>-|-|TRBV4-3|TRBJ2-3
CASSQDGLGSTDTQYF
TGCGCCAGCAGCCAAGATGGGCTGGGCAGCACAGATACGCAGTATTTT
>-|-|TRBV29-1|TRBJ2-6
CSVVMSSGANVLTF
TGCAGCGTAGTTATGAGCTCTGGGGCCAACGTCCTGACTTTC
>TRBD1|-|TRBV20-1|TRBJ2-7
CSASSGQGYEQYF
TGCAGTGCTAGTTCGGGACAGGGATATGAGCAGTACTTC
>-|-|TRBV19|TRBJ1-2
CASSIAGIRYGYTF
TGTGCCAGTAGTATAGCAGGGATCCGCTATGGCTACACCTTC
>-|-|TRBV6-6|TRBJ1-1
CASSYTGRLNTEAFF
TGTGCCAGCAGTTATACCGGACGGTTGAACACTGAAGCTTTCTTT
>-|once|TRBV5-4|TRBJ2-4
CASSYGVTNIQYF
TGTGCCAGCAGCTACGGGGTCACGAACATTCAGTACTTC
>TRBD2|few|TRBV4-3|TRBJ2-1
CASSQESQRGGYNEQFF
TGCGCCAGCAGCCAAGAGTCCCAGCGGGGGGGTTACAATGAGCAGTTCTTC
>TRBD2|-|TRBV5-1|TRBJ2-7
CASSSGLADYEQYF
TGCGCCAGCAGCTCCGGACTAGCGGATTACGAGCAGTACTTC
>-|few|TRBV19|TRBJ2-1
CASSIQEAVINEQFF
TGTGCCAGTAGTATTCAGGAAGCGGTCATAAATGAGCAGTTCTTC
>-|-|TRBV5-1|TRBJ1-5
CASSLEGGSDQPQHF
TGCGCCAGCAGCTTGGAGGGGGGGAGCGATCAGCCCCAGCATTTT
>TRBD1|-|TRBV6-2/TRBV6-3|TRBJ2-6
CASSSYRGRGGANVLTF
TGTGCCAGCAGTTCCTACAGGGGGCGCGGAGGGGCCAACGTCCTGACTTTC
>-|-|TRBV2|TRBJ1-5
CASSESWTAINQPQHF
TGTGCCAGCAGTGAATCTTGGACAGCTATCAATCAGCCCCAGCATTTT
>-|-|TRBV7-2|TRBJ2-7
CASSLAAATRSYEQYF
TGTGCCAGCAGCTTAGCGGCTGCGACACGCTCCTACGAGCAGTACTTC
>TRBD2|-|TRBV10-3|TRBJ2-1
CAISERVAGDNEQFF
TGTGCCATCAGTGAGAGGGTAGCGGGGGATAATGAGCAGTTCTTC
>-|-|TRBV4-1|TRBJ2-2
CASSHPGPGELFF
TGCGCCAGCAGCCATCCGGGGCCCGGGGAGCTGTTTTTT
>-|once|TRBV29-1|TRBJ1-4
CSVAWGREKLFF
TGCAGCGTTGCTTGGGGGCGGGAAAAACTGTTTTTT
>-|-|TRBV7-9|TRBJ1-1
CASIKGGGPPNTEAFF
TGTGCCAGCATCAAGGGAGGCGGACCCCCGAACACTGAAGCTTTCTTT
>-|-|TRBV6-2/TRBV6-3|TRBJ1-1
CASSYAYNTEAFF
TGTGCCAGCAGTTACGCGTACAACACTGAAGCTTTCTTT
>-|-|TRBV18|TRBJ2-7
CASSPRQTYEQYF
TGTGCCAGCTCACCACGACAGACCTACGAGCAGTACTTC
>-|-|TRBV14|TRBJ2-2
CASSPAPIGGGTGELFF
TGTGCCAGCAGCCCCGCCCCGATAGGGGGGGGCACCGGGGAGCTGTTTTTT
>TRBD1|once|TRBV4-1|TRBJ2-1
CASSQLRDRGIYEQFF
TGCGCCAGCAGCCAGTTGCGGGACAGGGGAATTTATGAGCAGTTCTTC
>-|few|TRBV4-2|TRBJ1-2
CASSQETNGGYTF
TGTGCCAGCAGCCAAGAAACAAATGGGGGCTACACCTTC
>-|-|TRBV9|TRBJ2-2
CASSVGGTGELFF
TGTGCCAGCAGCGTAGGGGGAACCGGGGAGCTGTTTTTT
>-|-|TRBV5-8|TRBJ2-4
CASRRKADLPNIQYF
TGTGCCAGCAGGAGGAAGGCAGACCTACCAAACATTCAGTACTTC